One sample yielded the 25 T cell receptor beta chains listed below, sequenced in a study of PD-1 blockade in mismatch repair-deficient tumors. Profiling relied on immunoSEQ multiplex PCR, and the TCRdb table lists in-frame clones only, not all of them. The table lists around 40,000 clones, 70% to 90% of them singletons. Source: peripheral blood, taken roughly 76 weeks after starting pembrolizumab. These receptor sequences come from an adult with mismatch repair-deficient cancer.

The chain joins TRBV28 to TRBJ2-1; 9 bases fit TRBD1. CDR1 and CDR2 from the germline V gene are MDHEN and SYDVKM. Trimming cost V 7 bases and J 7 bases; bases outside gene matches: 5. This CDR3 region has 13 residues. In nucleotides, the CDR3 is TGTGCCAGCATGGGACAGGGTGGGAATGAGCAGTTCTTC. Encoded protein: CASMGQGGNEQFF. Filled out from reference TRBV28 and TRBJ2-1, the complete variable domain reads DVKVTQSSRYLVKRTGEKVFLECVQDMDHENMFWYRQDPGLGLRLIYFSYDVKMKEKGDIPEGYSVSREKKERFSLILESASTNQTSMYLCASMGQGGNEQFFGPGTRLTVL.

This clone was seen a few times. The rearrangement links TRBV6-1 to TRBJ2-1; TRBD2 matches 12 bases. Trimming took 3 bases from V and 3 from J; bases not matched to a gene: 0. The germline gives CDR1 MNHNS, CDR2 SASEGT. The CDR3 covers 15 residues. CDR3 amino acids: CASSEGLAGYNEQFF. The CDR3 region has the DNA TGTGCCAGCAGTGAGGGACTAGCGGGCTACAATGAGCAGTTCTTC.

The gene calls are TRBV18 and TRBJ2-2, with 11 nucleotides matching TRBD2. Unmatched junction bases numbered 2, after V lost 3 bases and J lost 2 bases. From germline, CDR1 is KGHSH and CDR2 LQKENI. This CDR3 spans 16 amino acids. CDR3 nucleotides: TGTGCCAGCTCACCCGGACTAGCGGGTAACACCGGGGAGCTGTTTTTT. Encoded protein: CASSPGLAGNTGELFF. The variable domain in full, with the rest retrieved from reference TRBV18 and TRBJ2-2, is NAGVMQNPRHLVRRRGQEARLRCSPMKGHSHVYWYRQLPEEGLKFMVYLQKENIIDESGMPKERFSAEFPKEGPSILRIQQVVRGDSAAYFCASSPGLAGNTGELFFGEGSRLTVL.

The chain carries TRBV5-1 and TRBJ2-2; D gene uncertain. The germline V and J ends were trimmed by 6 bases and 6 bases, with 12 bases remaining between them. CDR1 SGHRS and CDR2 YFSETQ come from the germline V gene. CDR3 size: 13 residues. The CDR3 nucleotides read TGCGCCAGCAAGCCGCGAGATGCCGGGGAGCTGTTTTTT. Protein: CASKPRDAGELFF.

This chain links TRBV5-6 with TRBJ1-1; TRBD1 matches at 12 bases. J was trimmed by 6 bases and V by 0 bases; bases with no gene match: 9. This CDR3 has 17 residues. Per germline, CDR1 SGHDT and CDR2 YYEEEE. CDR3: CASSLGSGTGGAAEAFF. Here the CDR3 DNA reads TGTGCCAGCAGCTTGGGGAGTGGGACAGGGGGCGCGGCTGAAGCTTTCTTT.

The chain joins TRBV15 to TRBJ1-3, with 9 nucleotides matching TRBD1. Germline-derived CDR1 and CDR2 are LNHNV and YYDKDF (reference sequence). The CDR3 contains 16 residues. After removal of 3 bases from V and 2 bases from J, the junction contained 5 bases not matched to a gene. The CDR3 region has the DNA TGTGCCACCAGCAGGACAGGGGGTCTTACTGGAAACACCATATATTTT. Translated: CATSRTGGLTGNTIYF.

This chain links TRBV9 with TRBJ1-2; D might be TRBD1 (5 bases). In germline, CDR1 is SGDLS, CDR2 YYNGEE. This CDR3 comprises 12 residues. V was cut by 1 base and J by 5 bases, with 6 bases left in between. This chain's CDR3 is CASSVTGYGYTF. In DNA form, the CDR3 reads TGTGCCAGCAGCGTAACAGGTTATGGCTACACCTTC. The full variable domain, its missing parts supplied by reference TRBV9 and TRBJ1-2, is DSGVTQTPKHLITATGQRVTLRCSPRSGDLSVYWYQQSLDQGLQFLIQYYNGEERAKGNILERFSAQQFPDLHSELNLSSLELGDSALYFCASSVTGYGYTFGSGTRLTVV.

The chain couples TRBV9 to TRBJ2-6, with no clear D. CDR3 length: 15 amino acids. Germline V gene sequence: CDR1 SGDLS, CDR2 YYNGEE. Trimming removed 4 bases from V and 4 bases from J, with 12 bases in between. For the CDR3, the DNA is TGTGCCAGCAGCCTCGACACTGCCGGGGCCAACGTCCTGACTTTC. This encodes CASSLDTAGANVLTF.

The chain employs TRBV11-3 and TRBJ1-2; the D gene is possibly TRBD1 (5 bases). Germline CDR1 is SGHNT and CDR2 is YENEEA. This CDR3 has 15 amino acids. Trimming left V 4 bases short and J 1 base short, with 13 bases between. CDR3 bases: TGTGCCAGCAGCTGGGGATCAGGGAGTAACTATGGCTACACCTTC. It codes for CASSWGSGSNYGYTF.

The chain is built from TRBV6-1 and TRBJ2-7; D is perhaps TRBD1 (6 bases). The CDR3 is 16 residues long. From germline, CDR1 is MNHNS and CDR2 SASEGT. The ends were cut back, 4 bases at V and 4 bases at J, with 20 bases in the middle. The CDR3 nucleotides read TGTGCCAGCAGTGGAGGTGGCAGGGGCCCATATTACGAGCAGTACTTC. Its translation is CASSGGGRGPYYEQYF.

This chain uses TRBV5-6 with TRBJ1-1; D is unresolved. This CDR3 comprises 15 residues. Germline CDR1 is SGHDT and CDR2 is YYEEEE. With 1 base removed from V and 3 bases from J, the gap between germline ends came to 13 bases. The CDR3: CASSLYSGGYTEAFF. The CDR3 DNA follows: TGTGCCAGCAGCTTGTACTCTGGCGGGTACACTGAAGCTTTCTTT.

As to this clone: Its ends do not fully match the called genes, so a read error is possible. CDR3 sequence: CASSPASGGRGTDTQYF. The CDR3 bases are TGTGCTAGCAGCCCCGCAAGTGGGGGGAGAGGCACAGATACGCAGTATTTT. The chain is built from TRBV7-7 and TRBJ2-3; weak D call: TRBD2 (6 bases). This CDR3 comprises 17 residues. Per germline, CDR1 SSHAT and CDR2 FNYEAQ (reference sequence).

This chain joins TRBV6-5 and TRBJ2-7, with TRBD2 matching 8 bases. This CDR3 has 15 amino acids. The V gene end was trimmed by 4 bases and the J gene end by 5 bases; junction bases not matched to a gene: 10. CDR1 and CDR2 (germline): MNHEY, SVGAGI. The chain's CDR3 is CASSSPGLGGNEQYF. The CDR3 DNA reads as TGTGCCAGCAGTTCGCCGGGACTAGGGGGAAACGAGCAGTACTTC.

This clone was seen only once. The J gene is TRBJ1-4, the V gene TRBV6-6; D unclear. V dropped 2 bases and J dropped 8 bases, with 6 bases sitting between them. The CDR3 consists of 12 residues. Germline CDR1 reads MNHNY; CDR2 reads SVGAGI (reference sequence). CDR3 DNA: TGTGCCAGCAGTTACGCGGGGGAAAAACTGTTTTTT. Protein product: CASSYAGEKLFF.

Of note for this clone: At one of its ends the junction is not consistent with the germline gene, which may arise from a read error. This rearrangement joins TRBV7-2 to TRBJ2-3; 10 nucleotides match TRBD2. This CDR3 is 15 amino acids long. CDR1 and CDR2 (germline): SGHTA, FQGNSA. CDR3 in DNA: TGTGCCAGCAGCCTAGCGGGAGTATCCACAGATACGCAGTATTTT. This gives the protein CASSLAGVSTDTQYF. The complete variable domain, with remaining parts taken from reference TRBV7-2 and TRBJ2-3, reads GAGVSQSPSNKVTEKGKDVELRCDPISGHTALYWYRQSLGQGLEFLIYFQGNSAPDKSGLPSDRFSAERTGGSVSTLTIQRTQQEDSAVYLCASSLAGVSTDTQYFGPGTRLTVL.

The gene calls are TRBV19 and TRBJ1-2; D unresolved. This CDR3 has 14 residues. The V end was cut by 1 base, the J end by 4 bases, with 10 bases between. CDR1 is LNHDA and CDR2 is SQIVND in the germline V gene (reference sequence). The CDR3 here is CASSIVHSFYGYTF. The CDR3 nucleotides read TGTGCCAGTAGTATAGTCCACTCCTTCTATGGCTACACCTTC.

The chain joins TRBV11-2 to TRBJ2-1; possible D gene TRBD1, 5 bases. There are 15 residues in the CDR3. Between the trimmed V and J ends, which lost 5 bases and 8 bases, there was a span of 19 bases. Germline V CDR1 and CDR2: SGHAT, FQNNGV. CDR3 protein: CASSVAGMWGDEQFF. The CDR3 DNA reads TGTGCCAGCAGCGTAGCAGGGATGTGGGGCGATGAGCAGTTCTTC.

V is TRBV4-1 and J is TRBJ2-1, with TRBD1 matching over 8 bases. With 7 bases clipped from V and 4 bases from J, the junction kept 3 bases outside the gene matches. Germline V lookup: CDR1 MGHRA, CDR2 YSYEKL. The CDR3 covers 13 residues. CDR3 DNA sequence: TGCGCCAGCAAGGGACAGGTATACAATGAGCAGTTCTTC. Protein product: CASKGQVYNEQFF.

The V gene is TRBV30, the J gene TRBJ2-7; 10 nucleotides line up with TRBD1. Germline-derived CDR1 and CDR2 are GTSNPN and SVGIG (reference sequence). This CDR3 has 15 residues. The trim removed 1 base at V and 7 bases at J, leaving 10 bases unmatched. CDR3: CAWSAPGQGFGEQYF. The DNA of the CDR3 is TGTGCCTGGAGTGCCCCGGGACAGGGGTTCGGGGAGCAGTACTTC.

This clone occurred a few times. This chain links TRBV30 with TRBJ1-1; no clear D. Trimming pared 1 base from V and 8 bases from J, leaving 5 bases between. The CDR3 loop spans 10 amino acids. Germline V lookup: CDR1 GTSNPN, CDR2 SVGIG (reference sequence). CDR3: CAWSDIEAFF. CDR3 nucleotides: TGTGCCTGGAGTGATATAGAAGCTTTCTTT.

The gene calls are TRBV18 and TRBJ1-3; no definite D call. V was trimmed by 3 bases and J by 0 bases, leaving 15 bases between them. Germline V CDR1 and CDR2: KGHSH, LQKENI. The CDR3 runs 17 residues. The CDR3 DNA reads as TGTGCCAGCTCACCTGCCGGAACAGCTAGCTCTGGAAACACCATATATTTT. It encodes CASSPAGTASSGNTIYF.

V usage is TRBV5-6 and J usage is TRBJ1-2, with unresolved D. Germline assignment: CDR1 SGHDT and CDR2 YYEEEE. Trimming cost V 1 base and J 2 bases, with 9 bases left between them. This CDR3 is built from 14 residues. CDR3 loop: CASSLLMENYGYTF. The CDR3 coding sequence is TGTGCCAGCAGCTTGTTAATGGAGAACTATGGCTACACCTTC.

The CDR3: CASSFGVGGYPEAFF. DNA of the CDR3: TGTGCCAGCAGCTTCGGTGTAGGGGGGTACCCTGAAGCTTTCTTT. The chain couples TRBV5-8 to TRBJ1-1; perhaps TRBD1 as D (6 bases). In germline, CDR1 is SGHTS, CDR2 YDEGEE. CDR3 length equals 15 residues. Trimming removed 2 bases at V and 6 bases at J, with 17 bases between.

The V call is TRBV6-1, the J call TRBJ1-1; 8 nucleotides match TRBD1. The CDR3 is made up of 13 amino acids. From germline, CDR1 is MNHNS and CDR2 SASEGT. Trimming cost V 6 bases and J 3 bases; bases outside gene matches: 3. CDR3 protein: CASRMDRDTEAFF. The DNA for the CDR3 is TGTGCCAGCAGGATGGACAGGGACACTGAAGCTTTCTTT.

This chain connects TRBV9 to TRBJ2-3; 8 positions match TRBD2. The CDR3 is 15 residues long. J gave up 0 bases and V 3 bases, and 3 bases lay outside the gene matches. Germline V gene lookup returns CDR1 SGDLS and CDR2 YYNGEE. CDR3 amino acids: CASSAGLGSTDTQYF. As DNA, the CDR3 is TGTGCCAGCAGCGCGGGACTAGGAAGCACAGATACGCAGTATTTT.